The T cell receptor (beta chain) described here comes from a study of STAT5B mutations in CD4+ large granular lymphocyte leukemia. This clone has only one observation. Its antigen remains unidentified. The study, taken as a whole, reports: Top patient clones used TRBV06 genes more often: 8/27 versus 2/35 in controls. No patients shared main leukemic clonotypes, though roughly 25% appeared at low frequency elsewhere. Without putative leukemic clones, patient CD4-sorted repertoires remained more clonal than healthy CD4+ repertoires.

The germline gives CDR1 GTSNPN, CDR2 SVGIG (reference sequence). V was shortened by 0 bases and J by 15 bases, with 15 bases between the two germline ends. This CDR3 comprises 12 residues. The assay was run at survey level. The data were produced by immunoSEQ multiplex PCR, yet TCRdb's version contains in-frame clones alone and is incomplete. The sample has roughly 23,000 clones; 60% to 85% are singletons. The sample consisted of CD4+ T cells from blood buffy coats. The chain uses TRBV30 and TRBJ2-1; D may be TRBD1 (5 bases). The receptor was derived from a human donor in good health. In DNA, the CDR3 is TGTGCCTGGAGTGTAAACAACCAGGGTGGGTTCTTC. Its translation: CAWSVNNQGGFF.